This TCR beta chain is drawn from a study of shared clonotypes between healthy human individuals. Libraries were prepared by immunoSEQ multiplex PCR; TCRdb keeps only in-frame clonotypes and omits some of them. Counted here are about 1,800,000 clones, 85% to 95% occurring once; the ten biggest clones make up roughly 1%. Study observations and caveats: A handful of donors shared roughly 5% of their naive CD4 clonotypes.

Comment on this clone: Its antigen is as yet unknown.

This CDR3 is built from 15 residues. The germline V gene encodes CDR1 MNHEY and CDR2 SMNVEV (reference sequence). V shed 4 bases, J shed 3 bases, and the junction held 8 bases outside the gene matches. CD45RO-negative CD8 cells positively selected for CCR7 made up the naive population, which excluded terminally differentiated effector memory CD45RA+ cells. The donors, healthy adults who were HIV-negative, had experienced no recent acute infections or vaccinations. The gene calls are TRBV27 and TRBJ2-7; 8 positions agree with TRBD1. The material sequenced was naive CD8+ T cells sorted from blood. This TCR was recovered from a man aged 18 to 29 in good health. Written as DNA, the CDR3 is TGTGCCAGCAGTTCGACCGGGACAGGAGTCTACGAGCAGTACTTC. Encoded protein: CASSSTGTGVYEQYF.